This T cell receptor beta chain was captured in a study of OX40 agonist ivuxolimab in advanced cancers. TCRdb keeps only in-frame clones here, not all; method: immunoSEQ multiplex PCR. The repertoire holds roughly 29,000 clones, with 80% to 95% as singletons. The germline V gene has CDR1 MNHEY and CDR2 SMNVEV (reference sequence). CDR3 length: 13 residues. Trimming took 5 bases from V and 3 from J, leaving 10 bases between them. This chain links TRBV27 with TRBJ1-1; no reliable D call. The material was CD4+ or CD8+ T cells sorted from blood, obtained in a trial of the OX40 agonist ivuxolimab. This clonotype originated in an adult with an advanced solid tumor such as melanoma, head and neck, liver or kidney cancer. CDR3 region: CASSLTRDTEAFF. CDR3 coding DNA: TGTGCCAGCAGTCTAACACGGGACACTGAAGCTTTCTTT.